These 15 T cell receptor beta chains were all obtained from the same sample, sequenced in a study of radiation and T cells in renal cell carcinoma. Time point: blood 4 weeks post-SBRT, at nephrectomy. Treatment denoted: 15 Gy SBRT to primary tumor, nephrectomy 4 weeks later. The method was immunoSEQ multiplex PCR; TCRdb's version includes in-frame clones alone and lacks a portion of them. Of about 100,000 clones in the sample, 84% were seen once. This specimen consisted of blood, obtained from a patient whose treatment included radiotherapy and nephrectomy. Receptor source: a man aged 55 to 70 with renal cell carcinoma.

The V gene is TRBV6-1, the J gene TRBJ2-5; D may be TRBD2 (5 bases). In germline, CDR1 is MNHNS, CDR2 SASEGT. The CDR3 consists of 12 residues. Trimming cost V 11 bases and J 2 bases, with 12 bases left between them. The CDR3 protein is CAAQEGQETQYF. The CDR3, as DNA: TGTGCCGCACAAGAGGGACAAGAGACCCAGTACTTC.

The rearrangement joins TRBV27 to TRBJ2-7; TRBD1 aligns across 9 bases. Germline V lookup: CDR1 MNHEY, CDR2 SMNVEV (reference sequence). The V and J ends lost 2 bases and 9 bases, in that order; junction bases with no gene match: 11. This CDR3 has 15 residues. As DNA, the CDR3 is TGTGCCAGCAGTTTAGCTGGACAGGGGATAGATGGGCAGTACTTC. This encodes CASSLAGQGIDGQYF.

The gene calls are TRBV25-1 and TRBJ2-3; TRBD2 might be the D (6 bases). The V gene's germline CDR1 is MGHDK and CDR2 SYGVNS. V lost 2 bases and J 2 bases, leaving 14 bases between the germline ends. The CDR3 has 16 amino acids. CDR3 amino acids: CASSESAGILTDTQYF. The DNA of the CDR3 is TGTGCCAGCAGTGAAAGCGCGGGAATACTCACAGATACGCAGTATTTT.

The V gene is TRBV6-5, the J gene TRBJ2-1, with TRBD1 matching 10 bases. Germline V gene data show CDR1 as MNHEY and CDR2 as SVGAGI. This CDR3 is 14 amino acids long. The ends lost 6 bases at V and 7 bases at J; junction bases unmatched: 6. CDR3 amino acids: CASSEDRGRNEQFF. DNA of the CDR3: TGTGCCAGCAGCGAGGACAGGGGGAGGAATGAGCAGTTCTTC.

V usage is TRBV5-1 and J usage is TRBJ2-5; D perhaps matches TRBD1 (7 bases). The germline V gene has CDR1 SGHRS and CDR2 YFSETQ. The CDR3 has 13 residues. The germline V and J ends were trimmed by 4 bases and 5 bases, with 12 bases remaining between them. The CDR3 reads CASSLQGRETQYF. The CDR3 coding sequence is TGCGCCAGCAGCCTACAGGGGAGGGAGACCCAGTACTTC.

The chain employs TRBV14 and TRBJ2-2; D is ambiguous. This CDR3 is 13 amino acids long. V was pared by 0 bases and J by 5 bases, with 4 bases between. Germline V gene lookup returns CDR1 SGHDN and CDR2 FVKESK. Written as DNA, the CDR3 is TGTGCCAGCAGCCAAGATAGAACCGGGGAGCTGTTTTTT. Translation gives CASSQDRTGELFF. The variable domain in full, completed from reference TRBV14 and TRBJ2-2, reads EAGVTQFPSHSVIEKGQTVTLRCDPISGHDNLYWYRRVMGKEIKFLLHFVKESKQDESGMPNNRFLAERTGGTYSTLKVQPAELEDSGVYFCASSQDRTGELFFGEGSRLTVL.

The chain combines TRBV10-3 with TRBJ2-7, with TRBD2 matching 7 bases. V trimming: 0 bases; J trimming: 6 bases; junction bases outside the gene matches: 5. This CDR3 region has 14 residues. Germline CDR1 ENHRY, CDR2 SYGVKD. In nucleotides, the CDR3 is TGTGCCATCAGTGAGTCGGGAGGGCCAGGCGAGCAGTACTTC. This sequence encodes CAISESGGPGEQYF.

The chain carries TRBV11-1 and TRBJ2-6; D not certain. The CDR3 contains 17 residues. Germline V gives CDR1 SGHAT, CDR2 FQDESV (reference sequence). V was shortened by 3 bases and J by 0 bases, with 12 bases between the two germline ends. The CDR3 here is CASSLARLSSGANVLTF. The CDR3 nucleotides are TGTGCCAGCAGCTTGGCGCGTCTTAGCTCTGGGGCCAACGTCCTGACTTTC. Supplemented by reference TRBV11-1 and TRBJ2-6, the full variable domain reads EAEVAQSPRYKITEKSQAVAFWCDPISGHATLYWYRQILGQGPELLVQFQDESVVDDSQLPKDRFSAERLKGVDSTLKIQPAELGDSAMYLCASSLARLSSGANVLTFGAGSRLTVL.

This sequence joins TRBV4-3 and TRBJ2-2; no reliable D call. Germline V CDR1 and CDR2: LGHNA, YSLEER. The germline V and J ends were trimmed by 3 bases and 6 bases, with 11 bases remaining between them. This CDR3 is built from 14 residues. The CDR3 coding sequence is TGCGCCAGCAGCCACGACCATGGGGCCGGGGAGCTGTTTTTT. Encoded protein: CASSHDHGAGELFF.

The chain couples TRBV19 to TRBJ2-5; the D call may be TRBD1 or TRBD2 (5 bases each). Germline assignment: CDR1 LNHDA and CDR2 SQIVND (reference sequence). Trimming took off 3 bases at V and 0 bases at J, with 8 bases between the two ends. This CDR3 region has 14 residues. CDR3 in amino acids: CASSIGTYQETQYF. The DNA for the CDR3 is TGTGCCAGTAGTATCGGGACGTACCAAGAGACCCAGTACTTC.

CDR3 residues: CASSLVTGAGFYEQYF. As DNA, the CDR3 is TGCGCCAGCAGCTTGGTTACCGGCGCAGGTTTTTACGAGCAGTACTTC. This rearrangement joins TRBV5-1 to TRBJ2-7; D unclear. From germline, CDR1 is SGHRS and CDR2 YFSETQ. The V gene lost 0 bases and the J gene lost 4 bases, with 17 bases spanning the gap. The CDR3 totals 16 residues.

To note about this clone: Germline is not matched at one junction end, which may reflect a read error. This sequence joins TRBV5-8 and TRBJ2-1; no clear D. The length of the CDR3 is 9 residues. Germline CDR1 reads SGHTS; CDR2 reads YDEGEE. The DNA for the CDR3 is TGTGCCAGCAGCCCCCCGCTCCTCTTC. Translation: CASSPPLLF.

The table lists this clone with a few counts. The DNA for the CDR3 is TGTGCCTGGAGTAGTGACCGTGATCAGCCCCAGCATTTT. Translating gives CAWSSDRDQPQHF. The chain employs TRBV30 and TRBJ1-5; D ambiguous. This CDR3 contains 13 residues. Germline CDR1 reads GTSNPN; CDR2 reads SVGIG (reference sequence). V lost 2 bases to trimming and J lost 5 bases, with 10 bases between them.

The J gene is TRBJ1-3, the V gene TRBV23-1, with D unresolved. TRBV23-1 is labeled an ORF, and its function is uncertain. V was shortened by 7 bases and J by 4 bases, with 11 bases between the two germline ends. This CDR3 comprises 13 residues. The CDR3 sequence: CASTGGAGNTIYF. The CDR3 nucleotides are TGCGCCAGCACCGGCGGTGCCGGAAACACCATATATTTT.

This chain connects TRBV4-3 to TRBJ2-7; D tentatively fits TRBD1 or TRBD2 (6 bases each). Per germline, CDR1 LGHNA and CDR2 YSLEER. The CDR3 has 18 residues. With 0 bases removed from V and 0 bases from J, the gap between germline ends came to 18 bases. The CDR3 DNA sequence: TGCGCCAGCAGCCAAGAAGGAGGGCCAGGGGACGGCTCCTACGAGCAGTACTTC. Its translation is CASSQEGGPGDGSYEQYF.